This record looks at one T cell receptor beta chain sequence and its context. Its antigen remains undetermined. Base quality data are lacking; no much larger clone is found one base away. This record comes from a study of cytomegalovirus exposure and HLA in healthy donors (dated by TCRdb to between 2016 and 2019). About the investigation overall: An earlier analysis of approximately 600 of the donors reported about 250 Gb of sequence data and 100 million to 130 million unique TCR beta sequences from some 180 million T cells. An early release that covered 640 HLA-typed donors contained around 330 gigabases of sequencing data and tens of millions of unique TCR sequences. The genetic ancestry cluster associated with self-reported Caucasian donors included roughly four fifths of the 398 genotyped donors. The aim of the study was to test whether cataloging public T cell receptors could identify signatures of past pathogen exposure. The study profiled the T cell repertoires of more than 500 subjects by immunosequencing and related them to cytomegalovirus serostatus. Along with the approximately 700-subject first cohort, a separate validation cohort of more than 90 different subjects was used. To predict cytomegalovirus infection status, the study combined high-throughput TCR immunosequencing, statistical association of individual TCRs with disease status, and machine learning. A later analysis re-examined previously published TCR beta repertoires from more than 600 donors and added high-resolution HLA genotyping to investigate patterns of TCR occurrence. Rather than using new phenotypic data, the later analysis identified candidate immune exposures from TCR beta sequences and from how often those sequences occurred across donors. In an earlier analysis of over 550 of the donors, high-throughput TCR beta sequencing was used to judge whether each TCR beta V gene segment behaved as functional or pseudogenic. Alongside the repertoire data, information on donor age, sex, ethnicity and CMV serostatus was compiled. A later genetic analysis used genome-wide SNP genotypes for about three fifths of the 666 donors, treating that subset as a discovery cohort. Every repertoire in the discovery cohort had been generated on one and the same sequencing platform. Class I and class II HLA loci were covered by the typing at four-digit resolution. Typing coverage varied by locus: 629-630 donors for A, B, C, DRB1 and DQB1; approximately 560 for DQA1; approximately 610 for DPA1; under 490 for DPB1. Several DR-DQ haplotypes were handled as single units for association and clustering, since linkage in the cohort was strong. On average, approximately 250,000 unique TCR beta nucleotide sequences were sequenced per donor among 300 to 500 genotyped donors of the cohort, with 15% to 20% of those sequences being non-productive.

Inclusive of the bounding cysteine and phenylalanine, the CDR3 is 14 residues long. The CDR3 DNA has 42 bases and is translated from base 1. Clipping removes 5 bases from V and 8 bases from J, with 3 as the unmatched junction base count. Per the germline V gene, LGHNT is the CDR1 and FRNRAP is the CDR2. Overall results and qualifications from the work: Because counts were too low, roughly 18 rarely observed V segments, including chromosome 9 orphons, were left out of the earlier analysis of 500 to 750 of the donors. According to a later analysis, parvovirus B19, influenza, CMV and Epstein-Barr virus appeared linked to several top co-occurrence clusters. A cluster of highly shared sequence variants was judged likely to represent a technical artifact of the sequencing pipeline. Some IMGT-functional V segments, including TRBV6-2 and TRBV6-3, could not be distinguished by the 87-base-pair reads and were therefore excluded. Assigning TCR associations to individual alleles was difficult when HLA alleles, especially DR and DQ, strongly co-occurred. A later analysis found that HLA-associated TCR beta chains were more clonally expanded and had lower generation probabilities than equally common non-associated chains. In a later analysis, the rate of TCR association differed among HLA loci, with DRB1 alleles having the most associated TCRs and HLA-C alleles having the fewest. In a later analysis, most CMV-associated TCR beta chains were found to appear HLA-restricted, with HLA associations seemingly driven largely by CMV exposure. A few of the identified cytomegalovirus-associated TCR beta chains were confirmed in vitro to be specific for cytomegalovirus antigens. In an earlier analysis of some 640 of the donors, most TCR beta V segments were observed in productive rearrangements about 87% or about 30% of the time, broadly matching IMGT annotations. In a later genetic analysis, a missense DCLRE1C variant was associated with V-gene and J-gene trimming of TCR beta chains, and the association was replicated in an independent cohort. The classifier was reported to diagnose cytomegalovirus status with high specificity and sensitivity in both the original and validation cohorts. This cohort had only TCR beta chains sequenced, and the lack of alpha or paired-chain data limited which features could be detected. CMV serostatus was the only immune exposure information available for the cohort. According to the authors, the approach could potentially be generalized to other disease states and immunological phenotypes. At a false discovery rate of 0.05, a later analysis linked some 17,000 TCR beta sequences to specific HLA alleles. Compared with the approximately 710-donor mean, donors in an Asian-associated ancestry cluster had fewer N-insertions in productive TCRs, according to a later genetic analysis. A further reported finding was that TCR beta sequences accurately predicted the HLA-A and HLA-B alleles for most subjects in the first cohort. Presence/absence analyses assumed roughly uniform sequencing depth across donors, an assumption that may not hold. Linkage disequilibrium might explain the correlated functional status among segregating V segments, but an unknown experimental factor could not be excluded. A total of some 180 TCR beta chains were listed by the study as associated with cytomegalovirus. Most TCR sequences were seen in very few donors, while some public TCRs were found in many individuals. Because HLA typing was unavailable for some donors at each locus, only the typed subset was used in association tests.

The cohort comprised 670 or so healthy bone marrow donors. Cohort members were all nominally healthy when sampled, although unrecorded immune exposures were likely present. The donor tested CMV seronegative, placing the donor among the 350 to 400 seronegative members of the cohort. A peripheral blood sample was provided by each donor, and peripheral blood mononuclear cells were used for TCR beta sequencing. The Qiagen DNeasy Blood Extraction Kit was used to extract genomic DNA from the blood cell samples. Library method: the immunoSEQ multiplex PCR assay. The multiplex PCR relied on a mix of 60 forward primers for TCR Vbeta segments and 13 reverse primers for TCR Jbeta segments. The CDR3 region of rearranged TCR beta genes was amplified from genomic DNA with a multiplex PCR assay. Amplified TCR beta libraries were sequenced as 87-base-pair reads on the Illumina HiSeq System. Per the authors' processing: A later analysis tallied roughly 78 million unique TCR beta chains across the 550 to 850 repertoires, and some 12 million of those chains were shared by two or more donors. Raw reads were error-corrected and collapsed into unique sequences with a nearest-neighbor algorithm that merged closely related sequences to remove PCR and sequencing errors. V, D and J gene segments were assigned by aligning CDR3 sequences to IMGT reference sequences. Each retained sequence needed at least a six-nucleotide match to both a V gene segment and a J gene segment. A rearrangement was called productive if the CDR3 had no stop codons and remained in frame with V and J, and every other rearrangement was called non-productive. Following IMGT convention, CDR3 was defined as the stretch from the second conserved V-encoded cysteine to the conserved J-encoded phenylalanine. Sequences without an unambiguous match to a single V gene segment were excluded from the earlier analysis of about 640 of the donors. In an earlier analysis of several hundred of the donors, V segments were called functional above 56.7% productive rearrangements and were called segregating when the between-donor standard deviation exceeded 5%. To diagnose cytomegalovirus status from the catalog of TCR beta chain sequences, a statistical classification framework was built. A later analysis assigned V and J genes by comparing TCR nucleotide sequences with IMGT/GENE-DB human TR gene sequences. The TCRdist pipeline was used in a later analysis to assign CDR3 sequences and most-parsimonious VDJ recombination scenarios. In a later analysis, every TCR beta chain was defined by the combination of its CDR3 amino acid sequence and its V-gene family, and reads without a unique V-gene family were dropped. To address suspected cross-contamination and a sequencing artifact, a later analysis removed 592 highly shared, low-generation-probability nucleotide sequences. In a later analysis, a clonal expansion index for each public chain was calculated from normalized within-repertoire ranks of inferred template counts. Generation probabilities in a later analysis came from a VDJ recombination model fitted to out-of-frame rearrangements, and those results were checked against IGoR. In a later analysis, hypergeometric tests were used to score TCR-TCR, TCR-HLA and TCR-CMV co-occurrence, with a repertoire-size bias correction applied to TCR pairs. In a later analysis, false discovery rates were estimated by permuting HLA or CMV assignments 20 times. A later analysis grouped co-occurring TCRs with DBSCAN, adding TCRdist sequence similarity when clustering within HLA-allele-positive subsets. Co-occurrence clustering excluded repertoires with fewer than 30,000 or more than 120,000 public chains, plus five with anomalous nucleotide sharing. TCRdb took over this immuneACCESS table, retaining in-frame rearrangements with V and J assigned. Such tables are incomplete; in checked studies, under half of the missing clones stem from an unresolved V gene, and the remainder is unexplained. V and J calls plus clone size are reproduced from that table; the DNA served to infer D and trimming. In this sample the table shows about 160,000 clones, around 79% of which occur a single time. The ten largest clones add up to approximately 3.1% of the sample.

The chain uses TRBV12-5 and TRBJ2-1, with 13 middle bases fitting TRBD2. This receptor was identified in a woman aged 35 to 49 in good health and CMV-seronegative. Input material: PBMCs. The DNA sequence reads TGTGCTAGTGGTCATACTAGCGGGGGGGATGAGCAGTTCTTC. It translates to CASGHTSGGDEQFF.